The rows below give T cell receptor beta chains drawn from one sample of a study of blood T cell repertoires in COVID-19. The table came from immunoSEQ multiplex PCR; TCRdb's copy has only in-frame clones and leaves some out. The sample records 350,000 to 400,000 clones, roughly 90% being singletons. The sequenced sample was PBMCs or T cells enriched from blood (not recorded which). The receptor source for this set is a woman younger than 45 who had recovered from COVID-19. The CDR3 runs from the conserved cysteine through the conserved F or W. Each record gives: J gene, V gene, clone size, CDR3 protein. Rows give clone size only sometimes, using once, few, many, or a class for an expanded clone.

J: TRBJ1-4; V: TRBV28; size: .; CDR3: CANPGNRNEKLFF
J: TRBJ1-1; V: TRBV4-2; size: .; CDR3: CASSQERSKGPMNTEAFF
J: TRBJ1-3; V: TRBV5-1; size: once; CDR3: CASRSETNSGNTIYF
J: TRBJ1-5; V: TRBV19; size: .; CDR3: CASTTGFSNQPQHF
J: TRBJ1-1; V: TRBV7-8; size: .; CDR3: CASSFLTGTGFEAFF
J: TRBJ2-2; V: TRBV10-3; size: .; CDR3: CATGLGTGTGMYTGELFF
J: TRBJ2-1; V: TRBV5-4; size: .; CDR3: CASSLREGGYNEQFF
J: TRBJ2-1; V: TRBV19; size: .; CDR3: CASSYQTLSYNEQFF
J: TRBJ2-5; V: TRBV27; size: .; CDR3: CASSKQGWQETQYF
J: TRBJ1-2; V: TRBV28; size: .; CDR3: CASSLWEGPRFFGYTF
J: TRBJ1-3; V: TRBV5-1; size: .; CDR3: CASSLDGASGSYGNTIYF
J: TRBJ1-3; V: TRBV15; size: .; CDR3: CATSRDMVPGNTIYF
J: TRBJ1-5; V: TRBV27; size: .; CDR3: CASRAGTGGNQPQHF
J: TRBJ1-4; V: TRBV7-9; size: .; CDR3: CASSYGHQNEKLFF
J: TRBJ1-4; V: TRBV3-1/TRBV3-2; size: .; CDR3: CASSQLSWTARLFF
J: TRBJ2-3; V: TRBV27; size: once; CDR3: CARGRSDTQYF
J: TRBJ1-3; V: TRBV9; size: .; CDR3: CASSGIQGVGNTIYF
J: TRBJ2-2; V: TRBV6-5; size: .; CDR3: CASRQGNTGELFF
J: TRBJ1-2; V: TRBV6-2/TRBV6-3; size: .; CDR3: CASSYLLSDYGYTF
J: TRBJ1-3; V: TRBV7-9; size: .; CDR3: CASSSGDSYGTIYF
J: TRBJ1-1; V: TRBV12-5; size: once; CDR3: CASGFGGSGAFF
J: TRBJ1-5; V: TRBV4-2; size: .; CDR3: CASSQDPGSDPQHF
J: TRBJ2-7; V: TRBV14; size: .; CDR3: CASSQMGGISYEQYF
J: TRBJ2-5; V: TRBV5-1; size: .; CDR3: CASSTATSGWETQYF
J: TRBJ1-1; V: TRBV6-5; size: few; CDR3: CASSYSQNTEAFF
J: TRBJ2-3; V: TRBV3-1/TRBV3-2; size: .; CDR3: CASVGSPDTQYF
J: TRBJ1-6; V: TRBV3-1/TRBV3-2; size: .; CDR3: CASSQATGPGSPLHF
J: TRBJ1-1; V: TRBV7-9; size: .; CDR3: CASSLSTFEAFF
J: TRBJ2-7; V: TRBV5-1; size: .; CDR3: CASSSFLQGRNEQYF
J: TRBJ2-7; V: TRBV5-1; size: .; CDR3: CASSPDRETYEQYF
J: TRBJ1-5; V: TRBV29-1; size: once; CDR3: CSVAGPQPQHF
J: TRBJ1-4; V: TRBV7-9; size: .; CDR3: CASSLALASTREKLFF
J: TRBJ2-7; V: TRBV28; size: .; CDR3: CASRQQGFSYEQYF
J: TRBJ2-3; V: TRBV27; size: .; CDR3: CASSSPTSTDTQYF
J: TRBJ2-1; V: TRBV12-3/TRBV12-4; size: .; CDR3: CASSDRNEQFF
J: TRBJ1-1; V: TRBV11-2; size: .; CDR3: CASSSRTGPVNTEAFF
J: TRBJ2-1; V: TRBV7-8; size: .; CDR3: CASSFRTGDRYNEQFF
J: TRBJ2-3; V: TRBV7-8; size: few; CDR3: CASRTRRDRATDTQYF
J: TRBJ2-5; V: TRBV11-3; size: .; CDR3: CASSAGGMETQYF
J: TRBJ2-1; V: TRBV4-1; size: once; CDR3: CASSQAQGVWRNEQFF
J: TRBJ2-5; V: TRBV9; size: .; CDR3: CASSVGASGGALVETQYF
J: TRBJ2-1; V: TRBV5-1; size: .; CDR3: CASSLGDRENEQFF
J: TRBJ1-4; V: TRBV18; size: few; CDR3: CASSPSPGTEKLFF
J: TRBJ2-4; V: TRBV4-1; size: .; CDR3: CASSQALDLAENIQYF
J: TRBJ2-5; V: TRBV7-9; size: .; CDR3: CASSERGLFTSDTQYF
J: TRBJ1-2; V: TRBV5-1; size: .; CDR3: CASSLVPENYGYTF
J: TRBJ1-1; V: TRBV6-5; size: few; CDR3: CASSYDWGPGLEAFF
J: TRBJ2-1; V: TRBV5-1; size: .; CDR3: CASSLARLNEQFF
J: TRBJ2-2; V: TRBV5-6; size: .; CDR3: CASRTAAGELFF
J: TRBJ1-1; V: TRBV7-3; size: once; CDR3: CASSLFRDRAAFF
J: TRBJ2-5; V: TRBV2; size: .; CDR3: CASPTASGSETETQYF
J: TRBJ2-1; V: TRBV19; size: once; CDR3: CASSTPRGPQYNEQFF
J: TRBJ1-1; V: TRBV19; size: .; CDR3: CASSIGGGRDTEAFF